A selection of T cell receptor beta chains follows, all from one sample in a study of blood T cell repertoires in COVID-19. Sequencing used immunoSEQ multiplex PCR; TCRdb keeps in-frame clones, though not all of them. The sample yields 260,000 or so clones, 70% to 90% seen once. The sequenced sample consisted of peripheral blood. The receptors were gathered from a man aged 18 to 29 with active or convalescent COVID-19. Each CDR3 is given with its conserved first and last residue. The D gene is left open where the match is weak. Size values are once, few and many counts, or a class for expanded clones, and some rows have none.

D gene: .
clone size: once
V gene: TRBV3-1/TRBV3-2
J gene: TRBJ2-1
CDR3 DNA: TGTGCCAGCAGCCAAGGGCAGGGAAGGGGCAATGAGCAGTTCTTC
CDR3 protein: CASSQGQGRGNEQFF

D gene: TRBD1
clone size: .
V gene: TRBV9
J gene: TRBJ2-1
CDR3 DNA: TGTGCCAGCAGCGGACCGGGACAGTCCTACAATGAGCAGTTCTTC
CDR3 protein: CASSGPGQSYNEQFF

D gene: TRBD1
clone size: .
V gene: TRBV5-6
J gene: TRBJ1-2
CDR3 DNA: TGTGCCAGCAGCCGGGGGACAGCCTATGGCTACACCTTC
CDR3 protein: CASSRGTAYGYTF

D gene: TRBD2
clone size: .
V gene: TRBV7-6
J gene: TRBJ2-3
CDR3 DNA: TGTGCCAGCAGCTCGGCGAGCGGGGGGATCACAGATACGCAGTATTTT
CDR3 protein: CASSSASGGITDTQYF

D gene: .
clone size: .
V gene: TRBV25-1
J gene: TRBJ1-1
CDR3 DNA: TGTGCCAGCAGTGATTTTCAGGGCCGCGCTTTCTTT
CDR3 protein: CASSDFQGRAFF

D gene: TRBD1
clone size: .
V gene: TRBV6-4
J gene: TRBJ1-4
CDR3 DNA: TGTGGCTCCGGGACAGGGTATCGACGATTGTTTTTT
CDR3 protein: CGSGTGYRRLFF

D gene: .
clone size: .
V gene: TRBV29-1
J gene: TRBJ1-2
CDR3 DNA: TGCAGCGTTGGTGGCCGGGGGGCAGCATATGGCTACACCTTC
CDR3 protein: CSVGGRGAAYGYTF

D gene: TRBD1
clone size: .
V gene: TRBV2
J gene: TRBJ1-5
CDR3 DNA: TGTGCCAGCAGTGGGACAGGGTTGGTTCAGCCCCAGCATTTT
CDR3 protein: CASSGTGLVQPQHF

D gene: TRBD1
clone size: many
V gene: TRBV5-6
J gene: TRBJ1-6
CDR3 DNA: TGTGCCAGCAGACAGACAGGGTGGGGTTCACCCCTCCACTTT
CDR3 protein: CASRQTGWGSPLHF

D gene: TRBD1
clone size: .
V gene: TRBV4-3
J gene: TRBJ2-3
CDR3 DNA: TGCGCCAGCAGCCTCGGGACAGGGGGCTCAGATACGCAGTATTTT
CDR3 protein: CASSLGTGGSDTQYF

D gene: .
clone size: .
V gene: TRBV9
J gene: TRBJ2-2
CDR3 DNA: TGTGCCAGCGGCGGGCTCAGCGGGGAGCTGTTTTTT
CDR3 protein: CASGGLSGELFF

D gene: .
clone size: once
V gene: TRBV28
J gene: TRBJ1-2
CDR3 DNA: TGTGCCAGCATCCCTGAACAGGGATTTCCGAGAGGCTACACCTTC
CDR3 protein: CASIPEQGFPRGYTF

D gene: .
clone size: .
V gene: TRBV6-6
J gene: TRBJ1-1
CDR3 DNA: TGTGCCAGCAGTTACTCGCCGGGGAGCAACACTGAAGCTTTCTTT
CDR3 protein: CASSYSPGSNTEAFF

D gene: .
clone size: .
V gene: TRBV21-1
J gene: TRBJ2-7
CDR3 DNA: TGTGCCAGCAGCATTTTCCCCCCTTATCTAGGCGGGACCAGGACGGGCTTC
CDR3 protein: CASSIFPPYLGGTRTGF

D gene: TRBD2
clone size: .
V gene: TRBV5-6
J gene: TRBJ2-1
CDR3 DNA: TGTGCCAGCAGCCGAGCGGGGACCTACAATGAGCAGTTCTTC
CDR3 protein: CASSRAGTYNEQFF

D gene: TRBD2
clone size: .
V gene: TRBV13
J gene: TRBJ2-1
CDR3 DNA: TGTGCCAGCAGGTCTAGCGGGGGGGCAGATGAGCAGTTCTTC
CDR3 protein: CASRSSGGADEQFF

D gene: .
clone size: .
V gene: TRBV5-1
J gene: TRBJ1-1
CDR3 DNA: TGCGCCAGCAGCCCCCCGTATCGGAGGCGTATGAACACTGAAGCTTTCTTT
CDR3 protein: CASSPPYRRRMNTEAFF

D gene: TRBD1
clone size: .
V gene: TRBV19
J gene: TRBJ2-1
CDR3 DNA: TGTGCCAGTAGCAGGACAGGGGACTACAATGAGCAGTTCTTC
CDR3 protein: CASSRTGDYNEQFF

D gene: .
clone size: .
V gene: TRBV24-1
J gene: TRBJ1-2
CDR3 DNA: TGTGCCACCAGTGATGGCCTTAATCAGGGCTACACCTTC
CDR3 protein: CATSDGLNQGYTF

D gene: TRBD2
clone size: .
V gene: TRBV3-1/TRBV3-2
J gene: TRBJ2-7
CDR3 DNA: TGTGCCAGCCAAGCCGGCGGGGGACTACCCTACGAGCAGTACTTC
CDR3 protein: CASQAGGGLPYEQYF

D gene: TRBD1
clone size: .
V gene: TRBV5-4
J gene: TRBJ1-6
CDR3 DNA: TGTGCCAGCAGCCAGGACAGGGGAGGTAATTCACCCCTCCACTTT
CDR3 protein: CASSQDRGGNSPLHF

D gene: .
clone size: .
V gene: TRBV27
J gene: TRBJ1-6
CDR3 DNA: TGTGCCAGCAGTTTCGACGGACTCTCCTATAATTCACCCCTCCACTTT
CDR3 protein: CASSFDGLSYNSPLHF

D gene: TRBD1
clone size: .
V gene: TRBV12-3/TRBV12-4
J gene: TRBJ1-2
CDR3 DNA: TGTGCCAGCAGTTACCAGGGGGCCTTTGGCTACACCTTC
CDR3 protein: CASSYQGAFGYTF

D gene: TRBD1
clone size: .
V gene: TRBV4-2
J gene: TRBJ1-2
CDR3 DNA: TGTGCCAGCAGCCGCGAAGAGGGGGCGGCGGATGGCTACACCTTC
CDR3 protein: CASSREEGAADGYTF

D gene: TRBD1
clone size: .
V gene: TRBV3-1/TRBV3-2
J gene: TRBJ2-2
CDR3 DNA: TGTGCCAGCAGCCCTCGGACAGGGAGAACCGGGGAGCTGTTTTTT
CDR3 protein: CASSPRTGRTGELFF

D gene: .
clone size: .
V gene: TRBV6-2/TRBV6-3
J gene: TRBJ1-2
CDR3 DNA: TGTGCCAGCAGTTTGGACAGCAACTATGGCTACACCTTC
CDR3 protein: CASSLDSNYGYTF

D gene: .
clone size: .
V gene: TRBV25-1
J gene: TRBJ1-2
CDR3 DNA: TGTGCCAGCGGGCAGGGAAGTCCTAACTATGGCTACACCTTC
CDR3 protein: CASGQGSPNYGYTF

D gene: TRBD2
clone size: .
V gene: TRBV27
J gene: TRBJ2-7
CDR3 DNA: TGTGCCAGCAGTTCGTTTAGCGGGGGGCTCGAGCAGTACTTC
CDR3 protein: CASSSFSGGLEQYF

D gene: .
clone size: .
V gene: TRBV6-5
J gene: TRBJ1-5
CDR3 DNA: TGTGCCAGCAGAAAAGGGGGTCAGCCCCAGCATTTT
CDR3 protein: CASRKGGQPQHF

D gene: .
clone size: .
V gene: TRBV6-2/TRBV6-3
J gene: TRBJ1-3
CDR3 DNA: TGTGCCAGCAGTATAGACGGGAGCTCTGGAAACACCATATATTTT
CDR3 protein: CASSIDGSSGNTIYF

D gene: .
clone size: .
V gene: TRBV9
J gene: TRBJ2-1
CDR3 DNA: TGTGCCAGCAGCGAGGGGGGTAGCGGGCGGCCTGAGCAGTTCTTC
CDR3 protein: CASSEGGSGRPEQFF

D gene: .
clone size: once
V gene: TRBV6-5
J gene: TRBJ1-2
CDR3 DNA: TGTAAGAGAAGGGGTTTCAGGGCGGACTACACCTTC
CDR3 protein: CKRRGFRADYTF

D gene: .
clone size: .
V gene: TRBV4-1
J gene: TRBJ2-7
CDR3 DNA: TGCGCCAGCAGCCATAGCTTTAGGGGGCTGGGGGGCGAGCAGTACTTC
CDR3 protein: CASSHSFRGLGGEQYF

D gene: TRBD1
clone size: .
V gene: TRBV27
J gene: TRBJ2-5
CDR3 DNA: TGTGCCAGCCGGGGACAGGGAAGAGAGACCCAGTACTTC
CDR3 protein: CASRGQGRETQYF

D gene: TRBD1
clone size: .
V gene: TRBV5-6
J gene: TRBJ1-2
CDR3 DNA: TGTGCCAGCAGCCGAACAGGGGCGCTAAACTATGGCTACACCTTC
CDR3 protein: CASSRTGALNYGYTF

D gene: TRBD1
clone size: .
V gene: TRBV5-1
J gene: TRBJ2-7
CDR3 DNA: TGCGCCAGCAGCTACCGGGACAGGGGGGCCTACGAGCAGTACTTC
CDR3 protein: CASSYRDRGAYEQYF

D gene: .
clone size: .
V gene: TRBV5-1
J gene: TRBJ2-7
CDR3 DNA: TGCGCCAGCAGCTTGGGTCTAGGCTACGAGCAGTACTTC
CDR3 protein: CASSLGLGYEQYF

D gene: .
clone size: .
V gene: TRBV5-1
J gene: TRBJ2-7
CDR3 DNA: TGCGCCAGCAGCGCCCCGACAGCACCCTACGAGCAGTACTTC
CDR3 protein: CASSAPTAPYEQYF

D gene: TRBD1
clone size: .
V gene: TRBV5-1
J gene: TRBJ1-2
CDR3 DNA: TGCGCCAGCAGCTCGACAGGGGGCTTCGTGGATGGCTACACCTTC
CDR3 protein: CASSSTGGFVDGYTF

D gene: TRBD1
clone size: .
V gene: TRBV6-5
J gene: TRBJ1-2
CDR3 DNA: TGTGCCAGCAGTTACCGAGGACAGGTCTATGGCTACACCTTC
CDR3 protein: CASSYRGQVYGYTF

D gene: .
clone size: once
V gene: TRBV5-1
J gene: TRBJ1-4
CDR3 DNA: TGCGCCAGCAGAACCACAGGGAGTGCTAATGAAAAACTGTTTTTT
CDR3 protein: CASRTTGSANEKLFF

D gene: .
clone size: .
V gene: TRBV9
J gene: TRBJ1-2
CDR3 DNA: TGTGCCAGCAGCCCCATGGAGGACTATGGCTACACCTTC
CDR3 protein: CASSPMEDYGYTF

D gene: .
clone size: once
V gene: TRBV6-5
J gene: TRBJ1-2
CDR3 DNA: TGTGCCAGCCGCGGGGGGATCTATGGCTACACCTTC
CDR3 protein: CASRGGIYGYTF